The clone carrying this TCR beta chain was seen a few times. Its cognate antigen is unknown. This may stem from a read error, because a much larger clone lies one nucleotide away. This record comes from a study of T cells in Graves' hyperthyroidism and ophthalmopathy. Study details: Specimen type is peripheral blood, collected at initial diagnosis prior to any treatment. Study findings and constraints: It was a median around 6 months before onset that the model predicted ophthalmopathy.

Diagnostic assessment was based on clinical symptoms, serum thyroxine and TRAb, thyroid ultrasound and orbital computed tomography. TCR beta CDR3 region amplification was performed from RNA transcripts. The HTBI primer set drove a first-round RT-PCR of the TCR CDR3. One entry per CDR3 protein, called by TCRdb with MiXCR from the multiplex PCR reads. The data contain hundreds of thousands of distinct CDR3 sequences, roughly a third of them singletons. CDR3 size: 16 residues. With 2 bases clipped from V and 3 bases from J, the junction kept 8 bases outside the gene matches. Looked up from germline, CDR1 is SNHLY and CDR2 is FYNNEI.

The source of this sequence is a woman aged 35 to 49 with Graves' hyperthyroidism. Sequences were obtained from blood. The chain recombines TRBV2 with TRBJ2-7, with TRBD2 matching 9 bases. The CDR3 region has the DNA TGTGCCAGCAGTGAAATGGCTAGCGGGGCTGACTACGAGCAGTACTTC. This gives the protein CASSEMASGADYEQYF.